The source of this T cell receptor (beta chain) is a study of CD8 T cells in ankylosing spondylitis. This clonotype has only a few counts. Its antigen is unidentified. This CDR3 is built from 15 residues. Per germline, CDR1 SGHRS and CDR2 YFSETQ. Trimming cost V 6 bases and J 4 bases, with 19 bases left between them. TCRdb passed the 5' RACE reads through MiXCR, listing each CDR3 protein once. The sample lists about 540,000 distinct CDR3 sequences, roughly 12% seen once, with around 6.8% in the top ten. General study findings and limits: Ankylosing spondylitis blood appeared to carry a characteristic TCR beta motif of roughly 8 highly homologous variants.

The TCR sequence derives from a male donor with ankylosing spondylitis. The V call is TRBV5-1, the J call TRBJ1-1, with D maybe TRBD1 (6 bases). Source material: blood, either unsorted or a sorted T cell fraction (not recorded which). The CDR3 bases are TGCGCCAGCACCGTGACCGGGGGCGCGGTCACTGAAGCTTTCTTT. This translates into CASTVTGGAVTEAFF.